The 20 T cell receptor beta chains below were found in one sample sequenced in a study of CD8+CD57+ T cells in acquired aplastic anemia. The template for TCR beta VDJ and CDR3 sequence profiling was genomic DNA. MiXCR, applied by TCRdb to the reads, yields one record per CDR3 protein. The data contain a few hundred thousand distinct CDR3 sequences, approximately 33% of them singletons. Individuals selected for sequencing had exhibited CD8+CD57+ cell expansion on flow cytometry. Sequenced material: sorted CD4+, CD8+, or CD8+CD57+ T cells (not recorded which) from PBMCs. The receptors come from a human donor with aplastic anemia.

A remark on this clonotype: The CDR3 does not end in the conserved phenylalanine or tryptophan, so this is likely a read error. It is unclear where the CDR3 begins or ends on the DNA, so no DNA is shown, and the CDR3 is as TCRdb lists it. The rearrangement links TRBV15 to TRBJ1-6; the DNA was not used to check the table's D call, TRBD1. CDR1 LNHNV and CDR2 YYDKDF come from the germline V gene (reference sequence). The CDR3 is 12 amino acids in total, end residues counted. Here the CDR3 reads CATSREGDTSYN.

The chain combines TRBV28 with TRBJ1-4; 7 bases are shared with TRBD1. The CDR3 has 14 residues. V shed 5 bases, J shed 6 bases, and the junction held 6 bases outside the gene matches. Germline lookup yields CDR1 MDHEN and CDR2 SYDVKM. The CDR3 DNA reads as TGTGCCAGCAGTGCGGGACAGTCCTATGAAAAACTGTTTTTT. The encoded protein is CASSAGQSYEKLFF.

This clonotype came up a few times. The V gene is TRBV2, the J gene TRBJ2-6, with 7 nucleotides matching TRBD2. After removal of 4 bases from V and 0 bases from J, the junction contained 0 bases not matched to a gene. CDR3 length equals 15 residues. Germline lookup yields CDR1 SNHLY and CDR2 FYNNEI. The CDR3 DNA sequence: TGTGCCAGCAGTGGCGGGGGCTCTGGGGCCAACGTCCTGACTTTC. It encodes CASSGGGSGANVLTF.

The CDR3 region is CASSPFSGGASYNEQFF. CDR3 sequence (DNA): TGTGCCAGTAGTCCTTTTAGCGGGGGGGCCTCCTACAATGAGCAGTTCTTC. The chain links TRBV19 to TRBJ2-1; 11 positions agree with TRBD2. Germline V gene lookup returns CDR1 LNHDA and CDR2 SQIVND (reference sequence). CDR3 length: 17 residues. The J segment lost 0 bases and the V segment lost 5 bases, leaving 6 bases of the junction unmatched.

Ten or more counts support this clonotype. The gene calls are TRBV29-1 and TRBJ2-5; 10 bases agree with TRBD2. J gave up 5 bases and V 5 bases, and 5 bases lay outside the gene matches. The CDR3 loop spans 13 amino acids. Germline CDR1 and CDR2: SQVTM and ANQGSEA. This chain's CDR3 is CSVTFSGGETQYF. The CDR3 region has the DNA TGCAGCGTTACGTTTAGCGGGGGGGAGACCCAGTACTTC.

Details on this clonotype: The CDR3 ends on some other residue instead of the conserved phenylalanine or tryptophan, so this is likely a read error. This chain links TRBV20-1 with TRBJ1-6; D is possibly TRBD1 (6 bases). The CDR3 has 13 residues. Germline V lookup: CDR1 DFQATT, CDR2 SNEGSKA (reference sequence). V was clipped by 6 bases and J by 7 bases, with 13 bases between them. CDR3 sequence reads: CSAGGRRNSPLHV. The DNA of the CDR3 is TGCAGTGCCGGGGGGCGAAGAAATTCACCCCTCCACGTT.

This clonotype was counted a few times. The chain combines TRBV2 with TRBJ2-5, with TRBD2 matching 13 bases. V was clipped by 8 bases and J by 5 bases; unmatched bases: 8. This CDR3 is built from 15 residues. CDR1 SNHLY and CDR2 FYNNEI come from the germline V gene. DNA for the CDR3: TGTGCCAGCCGGGGGACTAGCGGGGTTCGGGAGACCCAGTACTTC. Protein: CASRGTSGVRETQYF.

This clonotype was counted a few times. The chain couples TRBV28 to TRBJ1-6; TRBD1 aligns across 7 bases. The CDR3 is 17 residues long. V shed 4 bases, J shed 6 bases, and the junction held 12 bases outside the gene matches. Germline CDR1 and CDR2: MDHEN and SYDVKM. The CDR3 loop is CASSSTRQGSLNSPLHF. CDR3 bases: TGTGCCAGCAGTTCAACTAGACAGGGATCGCTTAATTCACCCCTCCACTTT.

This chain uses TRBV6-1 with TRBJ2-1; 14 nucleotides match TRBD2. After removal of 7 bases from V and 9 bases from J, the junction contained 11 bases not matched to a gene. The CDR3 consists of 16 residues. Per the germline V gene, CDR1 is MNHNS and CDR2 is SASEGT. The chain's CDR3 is CASTGLAGGPIGEQFF. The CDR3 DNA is TGTGCCAGCACCGGACTAGCGGGGGGACCCATTGGTGAGCAGTTCTTC.

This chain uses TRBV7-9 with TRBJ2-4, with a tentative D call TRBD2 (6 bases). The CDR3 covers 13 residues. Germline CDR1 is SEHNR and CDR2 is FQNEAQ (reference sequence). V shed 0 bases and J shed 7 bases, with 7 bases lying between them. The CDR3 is CASSLAGGNIQYF. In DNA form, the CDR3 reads TGTGCCAGCAGCTTAGCGGGGGGTAACATTCAGTACTTC.

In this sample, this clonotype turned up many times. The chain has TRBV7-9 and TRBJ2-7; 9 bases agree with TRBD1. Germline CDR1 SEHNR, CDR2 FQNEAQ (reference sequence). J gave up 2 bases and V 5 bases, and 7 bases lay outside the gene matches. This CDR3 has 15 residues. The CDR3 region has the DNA TGTGCCAGCAGCGCGAAACAGGGGGCGGCCTACGAGCAGTACTTC. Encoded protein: CASSAKQGAAYEQYF.

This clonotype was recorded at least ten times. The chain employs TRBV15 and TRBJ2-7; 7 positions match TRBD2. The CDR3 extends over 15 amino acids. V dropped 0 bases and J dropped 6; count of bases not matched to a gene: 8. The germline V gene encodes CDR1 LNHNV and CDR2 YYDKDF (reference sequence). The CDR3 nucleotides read TGTGCCACCAGCAGAGAGGAGGGCGGGAGTCTCGAGCAGTACTTC. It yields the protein CATSREEGGSLEQYF.

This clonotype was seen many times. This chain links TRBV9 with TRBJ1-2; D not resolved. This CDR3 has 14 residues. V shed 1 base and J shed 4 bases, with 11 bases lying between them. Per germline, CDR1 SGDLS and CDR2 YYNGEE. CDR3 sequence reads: CASSVNSLLYGYTF. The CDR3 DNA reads TGTGCCAGCAGCGTAAACAGCCTACTCTATGGCTACACCTTC. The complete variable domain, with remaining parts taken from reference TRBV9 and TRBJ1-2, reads DSGVTQTPKHLITATGQRVTLRCSPRSGDLSVYWYQQSLDQGLQFLIQYYNGEERAKGNILERFSAQQFPDLHSELNLSSLELGDSALYFCASSVNSLLYGYTFGSGTRLTVV.

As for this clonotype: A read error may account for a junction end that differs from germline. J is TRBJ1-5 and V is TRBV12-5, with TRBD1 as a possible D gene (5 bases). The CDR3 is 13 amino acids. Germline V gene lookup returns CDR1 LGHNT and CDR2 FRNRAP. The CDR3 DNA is TGTGCTAGTGGTTTGGAAGAAAGACAGCCCCGGCATTTT. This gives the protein CASGLEERQPRHF.

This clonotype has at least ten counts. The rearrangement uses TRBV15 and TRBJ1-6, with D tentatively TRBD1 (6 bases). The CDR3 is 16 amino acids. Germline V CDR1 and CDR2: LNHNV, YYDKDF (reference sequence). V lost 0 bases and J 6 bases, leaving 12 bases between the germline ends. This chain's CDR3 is CATSRDYRETNSPLHF. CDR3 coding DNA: TGTGCCACCAGCAGAGATTACAGGGAAACTAATTCACCCCTCCACTTT.

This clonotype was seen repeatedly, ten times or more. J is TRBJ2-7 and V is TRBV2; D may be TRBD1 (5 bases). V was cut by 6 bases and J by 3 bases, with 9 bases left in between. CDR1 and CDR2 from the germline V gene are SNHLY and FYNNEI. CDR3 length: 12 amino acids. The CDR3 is CASSGRGYEQYF. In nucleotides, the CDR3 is TGTGCCAGCAGCGGTAGGGGCTACGAGCAGTACTTC. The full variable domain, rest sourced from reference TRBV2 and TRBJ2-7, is EPEVTQTPSHQVTQMGQEVILRCVPISNHLYFYWYRQILGQKVEFLVSFYNNEISEKSEIFDDQFSVERPDGSNFTLKIRSTKLEDSAMYFCASSGRGYEQYFGPGTRLTVT.

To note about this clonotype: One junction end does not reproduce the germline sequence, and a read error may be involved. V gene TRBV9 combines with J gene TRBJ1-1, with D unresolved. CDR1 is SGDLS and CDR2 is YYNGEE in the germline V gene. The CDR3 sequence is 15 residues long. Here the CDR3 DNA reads TGTGCCGGCAGCGTAGTCCCGGGCGAGAACACTGAAGCTTTCTTT. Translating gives CAGSVVPGENTEAFF.

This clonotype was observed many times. In nucleotides, the CDR3 is TGTGCCAGTGTTAGACAGGGCGCTGGGAACACTGAAGCTTTCTTT. It specifies CASVRQGAGNTEAFF. The V and J genes are TRBV19 and TRBJ1-1, with 7 bases identical to TRBD1. V shed 8 bases, J shed 1 base, and the junction held 10 bases outside the gene matches. There are 15 residues in the CDR3. Germline CDR1 LNHDA, CDR2 SQIVND (reference sequence).

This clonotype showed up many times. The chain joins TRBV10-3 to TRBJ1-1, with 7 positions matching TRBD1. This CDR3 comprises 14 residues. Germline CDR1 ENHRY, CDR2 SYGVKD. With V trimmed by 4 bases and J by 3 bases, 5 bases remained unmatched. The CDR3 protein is CAISGAQGYTEAFF. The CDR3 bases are TGTGCCATCAGTGGAGCACAGGGGTACACTGAAGCTTTCTTT.

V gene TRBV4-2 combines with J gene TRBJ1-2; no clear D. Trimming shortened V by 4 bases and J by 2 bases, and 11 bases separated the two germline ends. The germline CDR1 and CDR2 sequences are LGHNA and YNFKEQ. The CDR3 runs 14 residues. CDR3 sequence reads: CASSLERVNYGYTF. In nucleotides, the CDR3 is TGTGCCAGCAGCCTCGAACGGGTGAACTATGGCTACACCTTC.